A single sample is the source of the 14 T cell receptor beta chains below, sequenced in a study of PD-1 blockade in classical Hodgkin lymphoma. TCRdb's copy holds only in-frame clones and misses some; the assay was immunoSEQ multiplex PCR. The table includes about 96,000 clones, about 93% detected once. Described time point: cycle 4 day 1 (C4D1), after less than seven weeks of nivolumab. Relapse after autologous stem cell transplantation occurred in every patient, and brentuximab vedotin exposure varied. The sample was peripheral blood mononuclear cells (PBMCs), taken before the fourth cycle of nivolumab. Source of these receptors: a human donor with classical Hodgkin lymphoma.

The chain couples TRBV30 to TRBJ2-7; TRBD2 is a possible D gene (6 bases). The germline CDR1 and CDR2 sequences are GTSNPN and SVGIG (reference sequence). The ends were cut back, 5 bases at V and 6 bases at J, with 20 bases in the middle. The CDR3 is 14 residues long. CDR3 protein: CAWDPGLSLGEQYF. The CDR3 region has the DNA TGTGCCTGGGACCCGGGACTCTCCTTGGGCGAGCAGTACTTC.

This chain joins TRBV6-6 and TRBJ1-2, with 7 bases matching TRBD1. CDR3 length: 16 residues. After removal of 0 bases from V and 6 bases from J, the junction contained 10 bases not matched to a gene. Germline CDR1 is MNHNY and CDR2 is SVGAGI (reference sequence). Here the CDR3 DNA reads TGTGCCAGCAGTTACTCTGGGCAGGGGGAAGGGCATGGCTACACCTTC. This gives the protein CASSYSGQGEGHGYTF.

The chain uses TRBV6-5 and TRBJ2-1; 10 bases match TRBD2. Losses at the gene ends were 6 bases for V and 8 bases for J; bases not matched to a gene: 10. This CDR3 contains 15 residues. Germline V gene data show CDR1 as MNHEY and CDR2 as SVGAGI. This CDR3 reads CASRYLAGVSDEQFF. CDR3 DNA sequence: TGTGCCAGCAGATATCTAGCGGGAGTTTCCGATGAGCAGTTCTTC.

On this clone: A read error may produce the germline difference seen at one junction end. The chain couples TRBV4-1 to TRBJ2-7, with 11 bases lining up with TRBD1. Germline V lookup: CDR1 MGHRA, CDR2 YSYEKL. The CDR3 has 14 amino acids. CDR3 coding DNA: TGCACCAGCAGCCCGGGACAGGGGGGCTACGAGCAGTACTTC. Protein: CTSSPGQGGYEQYF.

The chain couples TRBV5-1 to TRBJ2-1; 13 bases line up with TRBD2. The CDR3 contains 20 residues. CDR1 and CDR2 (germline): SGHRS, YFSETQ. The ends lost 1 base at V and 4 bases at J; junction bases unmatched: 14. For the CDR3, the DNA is TGCGCCAGCAGCTTGTACGTGATACTAGCGGGAGGGCCAGAATACAATGAGCAGTTCTTC. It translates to CASSLYVILAGGPEYNEQFF.

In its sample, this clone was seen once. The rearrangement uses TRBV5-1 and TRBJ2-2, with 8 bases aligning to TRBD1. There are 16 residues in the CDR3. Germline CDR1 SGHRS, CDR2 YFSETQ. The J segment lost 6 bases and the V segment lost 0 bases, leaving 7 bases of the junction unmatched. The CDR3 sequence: CASSLVPGGRAGELFF. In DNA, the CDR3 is TGCGCCAGCAGCTTGGTCCCAGGGGGCAGGGCCGGGGAGCTGTTTTTT.

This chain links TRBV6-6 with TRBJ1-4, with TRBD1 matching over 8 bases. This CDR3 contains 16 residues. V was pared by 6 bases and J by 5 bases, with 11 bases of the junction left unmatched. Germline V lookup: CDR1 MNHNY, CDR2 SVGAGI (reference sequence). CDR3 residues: CASSDTTGTGNEKLFF. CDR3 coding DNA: TGTGCCAGCAGCGATACTACCGGGACAGGCAATGAAAAACTGTTTTTT.

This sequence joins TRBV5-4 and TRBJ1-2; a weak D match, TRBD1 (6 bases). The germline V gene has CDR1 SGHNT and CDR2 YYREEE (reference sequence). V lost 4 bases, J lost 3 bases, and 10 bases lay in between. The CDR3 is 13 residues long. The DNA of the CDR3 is TGTGCCAGCAGCGCCAGACAGGACTATGGCTACACCTTC. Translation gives CASSARQDYGYTF.

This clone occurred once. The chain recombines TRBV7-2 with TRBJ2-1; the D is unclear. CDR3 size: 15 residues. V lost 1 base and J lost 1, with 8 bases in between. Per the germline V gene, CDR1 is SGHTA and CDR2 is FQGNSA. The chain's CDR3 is CASSLEIWSYNEQFF. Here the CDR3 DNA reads TGTGCCAGCAGCTTAGAGATCTGGTCCTACAATGAGCAGTTCTTC.

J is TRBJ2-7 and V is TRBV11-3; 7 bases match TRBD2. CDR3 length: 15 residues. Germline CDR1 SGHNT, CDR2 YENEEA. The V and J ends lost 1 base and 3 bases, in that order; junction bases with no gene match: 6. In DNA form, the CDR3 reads TGTGCCAGCAGCTTAGGGGGCGGGAGTCGCTACGAGCAGTACTTC. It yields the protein CASSLGGGSRYEQYF.

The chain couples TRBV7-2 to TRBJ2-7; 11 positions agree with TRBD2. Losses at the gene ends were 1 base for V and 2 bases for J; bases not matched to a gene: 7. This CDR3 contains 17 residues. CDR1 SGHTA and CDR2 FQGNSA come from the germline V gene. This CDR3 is CASSLGSTSGTAYEQYF. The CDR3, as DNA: TGTGCCAGCAGCTTAGGTTCGACTAGCGGGACGGCCTACGAGCAGTACTTC.

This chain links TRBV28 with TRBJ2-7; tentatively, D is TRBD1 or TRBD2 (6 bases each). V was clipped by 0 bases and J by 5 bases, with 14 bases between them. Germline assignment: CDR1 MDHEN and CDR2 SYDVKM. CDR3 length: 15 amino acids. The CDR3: CASSLWGGCCDEQYF. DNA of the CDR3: TGTGCCAGCAGTTTATGGGGGGGCTGCTGCGACGAGCAGTACTTC. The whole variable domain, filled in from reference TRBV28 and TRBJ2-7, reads DVKVTQSSRYLVKRTGEKVFLECVQDMDHENMFWYRQDPGLGLRLIYFSYDVKMKEKGDIPEGYSVSREKKERFSLILESASTNQTSMYLCASSLWGGCCDEQYFGPGTRLTVT.

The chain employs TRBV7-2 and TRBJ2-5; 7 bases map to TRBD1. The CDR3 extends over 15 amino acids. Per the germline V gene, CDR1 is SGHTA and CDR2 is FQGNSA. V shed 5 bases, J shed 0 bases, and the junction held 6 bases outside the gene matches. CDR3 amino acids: CASSRTGPHQETQYF. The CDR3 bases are TGTGCCAGCAGCCGGACAGGACCCCACCAAGAGACCCAGTACTTC.

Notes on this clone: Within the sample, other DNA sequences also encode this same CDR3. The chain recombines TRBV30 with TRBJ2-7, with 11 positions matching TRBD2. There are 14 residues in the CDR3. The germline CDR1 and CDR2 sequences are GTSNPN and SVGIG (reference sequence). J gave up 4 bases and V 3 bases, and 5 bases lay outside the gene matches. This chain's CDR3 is CAWSVLAGDYEQYF. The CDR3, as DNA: TGTGCCTGGAGCGTACTAGCGGGAGATTACGAGCAGTACTTC.